The next 14 T cell receptor beta chains were all read from a single sample in a study of blood T cell repertoires in COVID-19. Sequencing used immunoSEQ multiplex PCR; TCRdb keeps in-frame clones, though not all of them. Of approximately 220,000 clones listed, roughly 82% are singletons. What was sequenced was peripheral blood. The receptor source for this set is a woman between 70 and 85 years old with acute or convalescent COVID-19.

The chain links TRBV5-4 to TRBJ2-7, with 10 bases identical to TRBD1. The CDR3 totals 15 residues. Germline lookup yields CDR1 SGHNT and CDR2 YYREEE (reference sequence). J was trimmed by 3 bases and V by 4 bases; bases with no gene match: 7. The CDR3 nucleotides are TGTGCCAGCAGCGCCCGACAGGGGGCAAACTACGAGCAGTACTTC. This gives the protein CASSARQGANYEQYF.

For the CDR3, the DNA is TGTGCCAGTAACGGACTAGCGGGGAACCAAGAGACCCAGTACTTC. Protein sequence: CASNGLAGNQETQYF. The chain has TRBV19 and TRBJ2-5; 12 bases line up with TRBD2. Losses at the gene ends were 7 bases for V and 0 bases for J; bases not matched to a gene: 3. The CDR3 extends over 15 amino acids. Germline V gene data show CDR1 as LNHDA and CDR2 as SQIVND (reference sequence).

The chain recombines TRBV24-1 with TRBJ1-2; 7 bases line up with TRBD1. Germline assignment: CDR1 KGHDR and CDR2 SFDVKD. The V and J ends lost 2 bases and 8 bases, in that order; junction bases with no gene match: 16. The CDR3 has 17 amino acids. The CDR3 here is CATSDSGTDFVYEGYTF. CDR3 bases: TGTGCCACCAGTGATTCCGGGACAGATTTCGTTTATGAGGGCTACACCTTC.

The V and J genes are TRBV5-1 and TRBJ2-4, with a tentative D call TRBD1 (6 bases). Germline V gene lookup returns CDR1 SGHRS and CDR2 YFSETQ. The CDR3 spans 15 residues. The germline V and J ends were trimmed by 0 bases and 5 bases, with 12 bases remaining between them. As DNA, the CDR3 is TGCGCCAGCAGCTTGGTTGTGACAGGCGAAAACATTCAGTACTTC. It is translated as CASSLVVTGENIQYF.

The V and J genes are TRBV9 and TRBJ1-1, with D uncertain. The CDR3 has 14 amino acids. The V end lost 0 bases, the J end lost 6 bases, and 12 bases lay between the germline ends. The germline V gene encodes CDR1 SGDLS and CDR2 YYNGEE. Here the CDR3 DNA reads TGTGCCAGCAGCGTAGGTAGAGGCCGGTCTGAAGCTTTCTTT. As protein: CASSVGRGRSEAFF.

This chain links TRBV5-1 with TRBJ2-3; a possible D gene is TRBD2 (7 bases). Germline V gene data show CDR1 as SGHRS and CDR2 as YFSETQ. The CDR3 contains 17 residues. The ends were cut back, 3 bases at V and 0 bases at J, with 17 bases in the middle. Here the CDR3 DNA reads TGCGCCAGCAGCTCGCCAGCGGGACACGCTAGCACAGATACGCAGTATTTT. This translates into CASSSPAGHASTDTQYF.

V usage is TRBV27 and J usage is TRBJ1-1, with TRBD1 matching over 7 bases. The CDR3 covers 15 residues. Per the germline V gene, CDR1 is MNHEY and CDR2 is SMNVEV (reference sequence). The V gene end was trimmed by 7 bases and the J gene end by 2 bases; junction bases not matched to a gene: 10. The CDR3 coding sequence is TGTGCCAGCACTCCCATCGGGACAGTCAACACTGAAGCTTTCTTT. Residues: CASTPIGTVNTEAFF.

The chain has TRBV11-2 and TRBJ2-5; 9 nucleotides agree with TRBD2. J gave up 4 bases and V 1 base, and 10 bases lay outside the gene matches. Germline V gives CDR1 SGHAT, CDR2 FQNNGV. The CDR3 is 17 amino acids. The CDR3 sequence is CASSLGSRGGLSETQYF. The CDR3, as DNA: TGTGCCAGCAGCTTAGGCTCGCGGGGGGGCCTCTCAGAGACCCAGTACTTC.

The CDR3 DNA follows: TGTGCCAGCAGTTATTCGACAGGGCTCGTGGACGAGCAGTACTTC. Translated: CASSYSTGLVDEQYF. V usage is TRBV6-5 and J usage is TRBJ2-7; TRBD1 matches 7 bases. From germline, CDR1 is MNHEY and CDR2 SVGAGI. This CDR3 is 15 amino acids long. V lost 3 bases to trimming and J lost 5 bases; unmatched junction nucleotides: 10.

The chain combines TRBV4-2 with TRBJ2-3; 14 bases are shared with TRBD2. Germline-derived CDR1 and CDR2 are LGHNA and YNFKEQ. The CDR3 consists of 19 residues. The V and J ends lost 4 bases and 2 bases, in that order; junction bases with no gene match: 11. This CDR3 is CASSLRATSGGADTDTQYF. The CDR3, as DNA: TGTGCCAGCAGCCTCAGGGCGACTAGCGGGGGGGCCGACACAGATACGCAGTATTTT.

The chain links TRBV7-2 to TRBJ2-7; 9 bases align to TRBD2. Germline trimming cut 6 bases from V and 7 bases from J; bases unmatched to any gene: 7. Germline loops: CDR1 SGHTA, CDR2 FQGNSA. The CDR3 covers 13 residues. Here the CDR3 DNA reads TGTGCCAGCAGTTTTGGACTAGCGAGGGAGCAGTACTTC. It is translated as CASSFGLAREQYF.

V is TRBV7-2 and J is TRBJ1-1; D gene uncertain. The CDR3 extends over 15 amino acids. CDR1 and CDR2 (germline): SGHTA, FQGNSA. Trimming removed 2 bases at V and 1 base at J, with 11 bases between. The CDR3 bases are TGTGCCAGCAGCTTAAATCCCGGCGGGAACACTGAAGCTTTCTTT. As protein: CASSLNPGGNTEAFF.

This clone appeared a few times. A much larger clone sits a single nucleotide away, making a read error possible. V is TRBV5-1 and J is TRBJ2-5, with TRBD2 matching over 9 bases. Germline V gene lookup returns CDR1 SGHRS and CDR2 YFSETQ. The CDR3 consists of 19 residues. Trimming cost V 3 bases and J 1 base; bases outside gene matches: 16. The CDR3, as DNA: TGCGCCAGCAGCTCACCCGGGCCTCGCGGGGGGGCCGGCCAAGAGACCCAGTACTTC. Amino acid sequence: CASSSPGPRGGAGQETQYF.

This clone was recorded once. The chain combines TRBV6-2 or TRBV6-3 with TRBJ1-2; D is unresolved. The CDR3 extends over 12 amino acids. The V end was cut by 1 base, the J end by 5 bases, with 5 bases between. The germline V gene encodes CDR1 MNHEY and CDR2 SVGEGT. The CDR3 sequence: CASSYYRYGYTF. The CDR3 nucleotides are TGTGCCAGCAGTTACTACCGGTATGGCTACACCTTC.